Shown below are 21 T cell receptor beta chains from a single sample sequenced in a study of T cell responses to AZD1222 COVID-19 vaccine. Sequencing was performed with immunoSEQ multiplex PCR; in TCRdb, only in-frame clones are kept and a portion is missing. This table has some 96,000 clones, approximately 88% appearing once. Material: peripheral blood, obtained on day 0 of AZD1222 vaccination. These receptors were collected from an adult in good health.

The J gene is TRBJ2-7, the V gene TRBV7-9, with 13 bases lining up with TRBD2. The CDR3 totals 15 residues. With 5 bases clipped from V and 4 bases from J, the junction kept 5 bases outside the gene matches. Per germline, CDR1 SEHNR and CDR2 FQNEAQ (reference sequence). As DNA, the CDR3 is TGTGCCAGCAGCCCCTGGACTAGCGGGAGTTACGAGCAGTACTTC. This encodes CASSPWTSGSYEQYF.

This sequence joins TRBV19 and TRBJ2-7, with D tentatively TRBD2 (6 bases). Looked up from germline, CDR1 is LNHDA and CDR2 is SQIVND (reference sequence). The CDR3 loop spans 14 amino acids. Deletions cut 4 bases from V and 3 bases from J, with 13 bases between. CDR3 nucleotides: TGTGCCAGTAGTAAATCGGGGGTCATCTACGAGCAGTACTTC. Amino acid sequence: CASSKSGVIYEQYF.

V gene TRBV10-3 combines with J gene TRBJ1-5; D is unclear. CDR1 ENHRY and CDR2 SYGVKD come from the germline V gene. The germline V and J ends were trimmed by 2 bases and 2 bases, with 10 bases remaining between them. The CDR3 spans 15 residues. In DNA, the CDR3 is TGTGCCATCAGTGAGGGGAGGACGGGCAATCAGCCCCAGCATTTT. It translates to CAISEGRTGNQPQHF.

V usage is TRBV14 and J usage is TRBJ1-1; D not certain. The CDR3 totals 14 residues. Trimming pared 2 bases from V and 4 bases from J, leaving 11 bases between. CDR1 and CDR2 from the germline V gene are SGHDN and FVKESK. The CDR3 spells CASSQLGGGTEAFF. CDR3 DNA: TGTGCCAGCAGCCAACTTGGTGGAGGCACTGAAGCTTTCTTT.

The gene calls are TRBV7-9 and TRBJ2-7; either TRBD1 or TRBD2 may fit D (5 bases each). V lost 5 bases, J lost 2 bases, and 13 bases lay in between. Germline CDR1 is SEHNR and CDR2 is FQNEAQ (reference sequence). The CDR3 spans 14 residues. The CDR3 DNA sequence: TGTGCCAGCAGCAGATGGGACGGAGCCTACGAGCAGTACTTC. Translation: CASSRWDGAYEQYF. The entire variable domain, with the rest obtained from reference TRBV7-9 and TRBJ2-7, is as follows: DTGVSQNPRHKITKRGQNVTFRCDPISEHNRLYWYRQTLGQGPEFLTYFQNEAQLEKSRLLSDRFSAERPKGSFSTLEIQRTEQGDSAMYLCASSRWDGAYEQYFGPGTRLTVT.

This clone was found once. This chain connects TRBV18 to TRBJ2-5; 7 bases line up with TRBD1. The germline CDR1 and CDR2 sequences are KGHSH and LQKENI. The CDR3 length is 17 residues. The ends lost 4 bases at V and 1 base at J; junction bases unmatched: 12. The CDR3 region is CASSLIGGRDSQETQYF. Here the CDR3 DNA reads TGTGCCAGCTCACTCATCGGTGGACGGGACAGCCAAGAGACCCAGTACTTC. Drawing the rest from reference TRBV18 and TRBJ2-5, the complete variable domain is NAGVMQNPRHLVRRRGQEARLRCSPMKGHSHVYWYRQLPEEGLKFMVYLQKENIIDESGMPKERFSAEFPKEGPSILRIQQVVRGDSAAYFCASSLIGGRDSQETQYFGPGTRLLVL.

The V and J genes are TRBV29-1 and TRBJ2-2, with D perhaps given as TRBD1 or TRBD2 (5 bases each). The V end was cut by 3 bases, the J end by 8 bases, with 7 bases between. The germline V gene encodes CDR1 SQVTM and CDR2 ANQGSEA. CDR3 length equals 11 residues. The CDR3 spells CSVDEGGELFF. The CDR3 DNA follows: TGCAGCGTTGATGAGGGGGGGGAGCTGTTTTTT.

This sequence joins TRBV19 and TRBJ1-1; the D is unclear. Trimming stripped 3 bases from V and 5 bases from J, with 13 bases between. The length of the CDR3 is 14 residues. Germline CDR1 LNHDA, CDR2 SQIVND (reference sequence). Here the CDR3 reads CASSIIGSRTEAFF. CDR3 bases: TGTGCCAGTAGTATTATCGGAAGTCGGACTGAAGCTTTCTTT.

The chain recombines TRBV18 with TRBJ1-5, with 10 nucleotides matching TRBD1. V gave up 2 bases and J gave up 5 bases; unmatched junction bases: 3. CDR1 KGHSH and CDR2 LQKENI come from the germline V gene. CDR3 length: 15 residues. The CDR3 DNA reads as TGTGCCAGCTCACCAAGGGACAGGGGAGATCAGCCCCAGCATTTT. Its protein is CASSPRDRGDQPQHF.

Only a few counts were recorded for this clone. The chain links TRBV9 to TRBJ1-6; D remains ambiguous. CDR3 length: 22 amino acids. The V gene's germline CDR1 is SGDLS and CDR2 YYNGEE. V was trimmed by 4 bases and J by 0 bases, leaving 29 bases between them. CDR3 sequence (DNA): TGTGCCAGCAGCCCACCCGGAGGCCAGGTGGGCTGGAAGAGCTCCTATAATTCACCCCTCCACTTT. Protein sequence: CASSPPGGQVGWKSSYNSPLHF. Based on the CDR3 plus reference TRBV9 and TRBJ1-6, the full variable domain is DSGVTQTPKHLITATGQRVTLRCSPRSGDLSVYWYQQSLDQGLQFLIQYYNGEERAKGNILERFSAQQFPDLHSELNLSSLELGDSALYFCASSPPGGQVGWKSSYNSPLHFGNGTRLTVT.

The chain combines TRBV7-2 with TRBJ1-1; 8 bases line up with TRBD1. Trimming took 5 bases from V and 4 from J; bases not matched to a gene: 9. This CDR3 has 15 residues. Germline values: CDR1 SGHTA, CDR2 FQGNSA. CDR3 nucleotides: TGTGCCAGCAGCGTCCAGGGGGCCGCGGGCACTGAAGCTTTCTTT. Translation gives CASSVQGAAGTEAFF.

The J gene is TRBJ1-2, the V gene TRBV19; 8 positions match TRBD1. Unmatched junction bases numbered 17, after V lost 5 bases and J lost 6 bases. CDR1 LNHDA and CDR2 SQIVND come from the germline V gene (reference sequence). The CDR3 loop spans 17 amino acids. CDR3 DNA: TGTGCCAGTAGTTACCGGGACAGGTACTACTTGAATCATGGCTACACCTTC. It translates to CASSYRDRYYLNHGYTF.

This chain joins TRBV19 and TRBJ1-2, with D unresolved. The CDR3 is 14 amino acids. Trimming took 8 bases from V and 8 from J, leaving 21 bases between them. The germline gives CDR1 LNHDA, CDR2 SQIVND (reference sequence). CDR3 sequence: CASRSRAGVKGYTF. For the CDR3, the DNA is TGTGCCAGTCGCTCTCGGGCCGGAGTGAAAGGCTACACCTTC.

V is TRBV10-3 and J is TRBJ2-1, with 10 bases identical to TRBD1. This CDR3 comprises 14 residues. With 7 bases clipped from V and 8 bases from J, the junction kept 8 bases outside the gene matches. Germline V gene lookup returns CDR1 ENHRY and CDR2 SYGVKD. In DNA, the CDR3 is TGTGCCATCACGATAGGACAGGGGGGAGATGAGCAGTTCTTC. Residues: CAITIGQGGDEQFF.

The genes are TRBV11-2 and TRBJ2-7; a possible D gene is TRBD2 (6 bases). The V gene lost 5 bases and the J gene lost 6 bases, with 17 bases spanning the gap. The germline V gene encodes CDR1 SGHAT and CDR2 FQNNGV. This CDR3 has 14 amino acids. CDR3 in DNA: TGTGCCAGCAGCGGAGGGGTAGCCTACGTCGAGCAGTACTTC. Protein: CASSGGVAYVEQYF.

CDR3 sequence reads: CASSMAGSWVGGNTEAFF. DNA of the CDR3: TGTGCCAGTAGTATGGCGGGGTCCTGGGTAGGGGGGAACACTGAAGCTTTCTTT. The chain recombines TRBV19 with TRBJ1-1, with TRBD1 as a possible D gene (6 bases). V gave up 3 bases and J gave up 1 base, with 21 bases separating them. The germline V gene encodes CDR1 LNHDA and CDR2 SQIVND (reference sequence). This CDR3 is 18 amino acids long.

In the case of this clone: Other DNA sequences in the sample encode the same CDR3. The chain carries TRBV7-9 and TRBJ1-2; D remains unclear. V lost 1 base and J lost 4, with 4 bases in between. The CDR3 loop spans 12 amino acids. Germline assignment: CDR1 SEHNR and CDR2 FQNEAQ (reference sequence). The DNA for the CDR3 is TGTGCCAGCAGCTTAGTGGGCTATGGCTACACCTTC. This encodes CASSLVGYGYTF.

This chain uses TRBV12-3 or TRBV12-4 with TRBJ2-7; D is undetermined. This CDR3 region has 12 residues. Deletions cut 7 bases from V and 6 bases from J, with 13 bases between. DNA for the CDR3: TGTGCCAGCACCTTCTTAGCAGCCGAGCAGTACTTC. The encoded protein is CASTFLAAEQYF.

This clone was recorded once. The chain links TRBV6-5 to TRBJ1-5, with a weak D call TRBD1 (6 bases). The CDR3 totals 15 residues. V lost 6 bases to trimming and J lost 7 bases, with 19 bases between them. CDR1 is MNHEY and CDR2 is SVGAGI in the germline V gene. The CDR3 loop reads CASSADDRLTQPQHF. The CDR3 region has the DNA TGTGCCAGCAGCGCCGACGACAGGTTAACCCAGCCCCAGCATTTT.

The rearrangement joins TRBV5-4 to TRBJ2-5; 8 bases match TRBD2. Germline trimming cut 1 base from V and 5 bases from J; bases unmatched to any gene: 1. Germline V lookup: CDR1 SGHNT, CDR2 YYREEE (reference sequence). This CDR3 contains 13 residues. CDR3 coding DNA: TGTGCCAGCAGCTTGTTAGCGGGGGAGACCCAGTACTTC. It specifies CASSLLAGETQYF.

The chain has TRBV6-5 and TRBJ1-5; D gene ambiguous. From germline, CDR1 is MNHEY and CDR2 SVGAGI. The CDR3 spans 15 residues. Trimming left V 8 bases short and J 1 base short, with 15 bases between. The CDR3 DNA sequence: TGTGCCAGCCAAGAAGGGCGATTGAGCAATCAGCCCCAGCATTTT. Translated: CASQEGRLSNQPQHF.